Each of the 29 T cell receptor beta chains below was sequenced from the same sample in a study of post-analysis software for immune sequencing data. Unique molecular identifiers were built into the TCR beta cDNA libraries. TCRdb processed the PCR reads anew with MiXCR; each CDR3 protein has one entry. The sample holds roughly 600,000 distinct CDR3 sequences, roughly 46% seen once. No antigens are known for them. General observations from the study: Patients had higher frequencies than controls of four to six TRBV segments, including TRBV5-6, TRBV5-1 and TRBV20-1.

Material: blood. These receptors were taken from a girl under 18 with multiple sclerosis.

CDR3 amino acids: CASSYGLSGEKLFF. CDR3 in DNA: TGTGCCAGCAGCTATGGCCTAAGCGGGGAAAAACTGTTTTTT. The chain carries TRBV7-9 and TRBJ1-4; D not certain. With 4 bases removed from V and 8 bases from J, the gap between germline ends came to 14 bases. Germline V gives CDR1 SEHNR, CDR2 FQNEAQ (reference sequence). The CDR3 runs 14 residues.

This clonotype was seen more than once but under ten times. CDR3 residues: CASSPAPGDNQPQHF. CDR3 DNA: TGTGCCAGCAGCCCAGCCCCAGGGGACAATCAGCCCCAGCATTTT. The chain carries TRBV7-9 and TRBJ1-5; maybe TRBD1 (6 bases). V was cut by 5 bases and J by 3 bases, with 14 bases left in between. The CDR3 is 15 amino acids. Per germline, CDR1 SEHNR and CDR2 FQNEAQ (reference sequence).

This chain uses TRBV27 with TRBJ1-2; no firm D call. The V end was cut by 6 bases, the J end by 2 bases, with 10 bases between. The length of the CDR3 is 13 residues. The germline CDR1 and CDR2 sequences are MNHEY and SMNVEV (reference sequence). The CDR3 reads CASSPHRNYGYTF. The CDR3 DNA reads TGTGCCAGCAGCCCCCACCGGAACTATGGCTACACCTTC.

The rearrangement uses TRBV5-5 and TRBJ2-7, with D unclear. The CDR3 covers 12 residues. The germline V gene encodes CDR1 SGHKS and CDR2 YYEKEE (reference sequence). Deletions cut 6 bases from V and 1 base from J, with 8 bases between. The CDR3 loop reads CASTDKSYEQYF. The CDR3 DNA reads TGTGCCAGCACCGACAAGTCCTACGAGCAGTACTTC.

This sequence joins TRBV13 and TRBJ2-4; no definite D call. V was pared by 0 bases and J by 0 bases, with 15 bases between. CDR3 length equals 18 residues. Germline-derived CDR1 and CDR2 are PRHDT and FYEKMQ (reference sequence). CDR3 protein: CASSLGLSHLVAKNIQYF. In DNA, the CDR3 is TGTGCCAGCAGCTTAGGCCTGTCCCACCTTGTAGCCAAAAACATTCAGTACTTC.

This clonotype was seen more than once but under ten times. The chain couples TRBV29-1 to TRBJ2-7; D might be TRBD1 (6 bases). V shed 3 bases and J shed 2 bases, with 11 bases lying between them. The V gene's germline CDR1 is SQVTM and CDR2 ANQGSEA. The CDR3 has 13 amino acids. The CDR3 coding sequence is TGCAGCGTTGATCACAGGGCACCCTACGAGCAGTACTTC. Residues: CSVDHRAPYEQYF.

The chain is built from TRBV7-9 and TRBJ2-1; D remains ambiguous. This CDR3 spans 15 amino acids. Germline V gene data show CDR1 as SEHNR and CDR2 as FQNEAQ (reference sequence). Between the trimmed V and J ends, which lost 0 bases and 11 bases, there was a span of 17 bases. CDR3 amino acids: CASSLALSEAMKQFF. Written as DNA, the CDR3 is TGTGCCAGCAGCTTAGCGCTATCAGAAGCAATGAAGCAGTTCTTC. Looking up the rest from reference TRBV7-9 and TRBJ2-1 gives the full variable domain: DTGVSQNPRHKITKRGQNVTFRCDPISEHNRLYWYRQTLGQGPEFLTYFQNEAQLEKSRLLSDRFSAERPKGSFSTLEIQRTEQGDSAMYLCASSLALSEAMKQFFGPGTRLTVL.

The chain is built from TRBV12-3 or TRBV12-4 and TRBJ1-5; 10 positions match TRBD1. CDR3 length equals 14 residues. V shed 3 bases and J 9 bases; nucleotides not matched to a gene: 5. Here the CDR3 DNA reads TGTGCCAGCAGTTTGACAGGGGGCCCGCGGCCCCAGCATTTT. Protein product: CASSLTGGPRPQHF.

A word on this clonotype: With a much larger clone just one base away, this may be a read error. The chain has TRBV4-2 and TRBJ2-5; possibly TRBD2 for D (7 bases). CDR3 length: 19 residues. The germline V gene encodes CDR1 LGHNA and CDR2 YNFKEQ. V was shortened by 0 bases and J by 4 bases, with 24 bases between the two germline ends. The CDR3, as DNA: TGTGCCAGCAGCCAAGATGGACTAGTGGGGGCCGGAGGGGGAGAGACCCAGTACTTC. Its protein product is CASSQDGLVGAGGGETQYF.

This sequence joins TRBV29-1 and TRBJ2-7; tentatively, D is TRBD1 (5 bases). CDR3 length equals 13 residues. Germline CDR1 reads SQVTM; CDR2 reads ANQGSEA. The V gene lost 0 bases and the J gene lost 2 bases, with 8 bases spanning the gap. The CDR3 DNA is TGCAGCGTTGAAGATCGCAGGGCCTACGAGCAGTACTTC. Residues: CSVEDRRAYEQYF.

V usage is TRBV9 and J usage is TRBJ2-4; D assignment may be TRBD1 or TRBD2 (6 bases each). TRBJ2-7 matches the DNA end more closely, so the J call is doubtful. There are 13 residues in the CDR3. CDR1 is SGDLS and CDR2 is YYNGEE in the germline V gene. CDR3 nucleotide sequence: TGTGCCAGCAGCGTAGCAGGGGACTCCGAGCAGTACTTC. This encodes CASSVAGDSEQYF.

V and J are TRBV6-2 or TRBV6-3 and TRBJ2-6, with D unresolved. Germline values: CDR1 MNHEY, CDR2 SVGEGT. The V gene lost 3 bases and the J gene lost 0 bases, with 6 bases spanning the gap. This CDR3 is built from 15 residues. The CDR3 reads CASSYPSSGANVLTF. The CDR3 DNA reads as TGTGCCAGCAGTTATCCCAGCTCTGGGGCCAACGTCCTGACTTTC.

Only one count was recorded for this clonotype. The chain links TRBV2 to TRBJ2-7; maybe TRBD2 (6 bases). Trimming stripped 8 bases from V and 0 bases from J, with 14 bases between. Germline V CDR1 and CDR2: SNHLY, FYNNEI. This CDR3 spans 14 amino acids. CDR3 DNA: TGTGCCAGCGGGGGGTCAATTAGCTCCTACGAGCAGTACTTC. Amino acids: CASGGSISSYEQYF. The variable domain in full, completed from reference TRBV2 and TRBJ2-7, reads EPEVTQTPSHQVTQMGQEVILRCVPISNHLYFYWYRQILGQKVEFLVSFYNNEISEKSEIFDDQFSVERPDGSNFTLKIRSTKLEDSAMYFCASGGSISSYEQYFGPGTRLTVT.

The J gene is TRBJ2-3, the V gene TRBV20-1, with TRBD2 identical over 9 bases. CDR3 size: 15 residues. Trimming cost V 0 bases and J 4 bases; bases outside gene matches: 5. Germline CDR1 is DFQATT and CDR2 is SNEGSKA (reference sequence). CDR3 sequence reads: CSARDLAGKPDTQYF. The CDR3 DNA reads TGCAGTGCTAGAGATCTAGCGGGAAAGCCAGATACGCAGTATTTT.

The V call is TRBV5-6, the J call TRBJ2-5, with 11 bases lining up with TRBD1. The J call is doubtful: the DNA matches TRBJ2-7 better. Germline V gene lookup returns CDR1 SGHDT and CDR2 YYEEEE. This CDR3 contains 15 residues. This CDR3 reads CASSRSRDRGYEQYF. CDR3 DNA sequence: TGTGCCAGCAGCCGGAGCAGGGACAGGGGGTACGAGCAGTACTTC.

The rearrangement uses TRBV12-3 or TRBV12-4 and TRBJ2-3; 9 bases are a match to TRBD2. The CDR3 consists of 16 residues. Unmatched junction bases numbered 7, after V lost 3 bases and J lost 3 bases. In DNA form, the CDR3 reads TGTGCCAGCAGTTTTAATAGCGGGGGAGGGACAGATACGCAGTATTTT. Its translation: CASSFNSGGGTDTQYF.

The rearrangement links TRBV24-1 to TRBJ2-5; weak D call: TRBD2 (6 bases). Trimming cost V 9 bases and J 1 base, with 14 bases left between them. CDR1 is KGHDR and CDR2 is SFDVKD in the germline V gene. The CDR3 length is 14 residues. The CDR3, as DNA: TGTGCCACCGGAGGGAGTAGGGGCCAAGAGACCCAGTACTTC. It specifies CATGGSRGQETQYF.

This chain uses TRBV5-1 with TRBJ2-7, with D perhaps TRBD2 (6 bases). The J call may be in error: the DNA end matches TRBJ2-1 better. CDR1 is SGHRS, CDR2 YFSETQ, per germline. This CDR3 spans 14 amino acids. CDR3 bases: TGCGCCAGCTACCCTGGGGACTCCTCGACTGAGCAGTTCTTC. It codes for CASYPGDSSTEQFF.

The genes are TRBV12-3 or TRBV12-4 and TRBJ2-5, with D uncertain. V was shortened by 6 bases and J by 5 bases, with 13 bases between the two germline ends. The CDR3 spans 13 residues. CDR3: CASSSVNWETQYF. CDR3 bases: TGTGCCAGCAGCTCAGTCAATTGGGAGACCCAGTACTTC.

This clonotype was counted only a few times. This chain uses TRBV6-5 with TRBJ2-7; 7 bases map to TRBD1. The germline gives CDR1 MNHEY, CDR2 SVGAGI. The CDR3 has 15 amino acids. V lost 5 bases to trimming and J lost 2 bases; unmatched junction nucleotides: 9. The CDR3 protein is CASSPVGQVPYEQYF. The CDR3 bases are TGTGCCAGCAGTCCGGTAGGACAGGTGCCCTACGAGCAGTACTTC.

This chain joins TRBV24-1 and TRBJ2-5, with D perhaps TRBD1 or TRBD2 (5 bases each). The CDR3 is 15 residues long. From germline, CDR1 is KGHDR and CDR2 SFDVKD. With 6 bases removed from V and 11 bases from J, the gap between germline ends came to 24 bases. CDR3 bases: TGTGCCACCAGTCGTATGGGGACGGTGAACAATGAGCAGTACTTC. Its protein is CATSRMGTVNNEQYF.

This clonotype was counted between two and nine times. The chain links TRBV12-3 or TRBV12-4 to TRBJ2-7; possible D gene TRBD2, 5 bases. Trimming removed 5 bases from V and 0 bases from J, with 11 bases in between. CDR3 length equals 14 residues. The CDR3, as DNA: TGTGCCAGCAGTCAGGACGGGGTCTCCTACGAGCAGTACTTC. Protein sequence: CASSQDGVSYEQYF.

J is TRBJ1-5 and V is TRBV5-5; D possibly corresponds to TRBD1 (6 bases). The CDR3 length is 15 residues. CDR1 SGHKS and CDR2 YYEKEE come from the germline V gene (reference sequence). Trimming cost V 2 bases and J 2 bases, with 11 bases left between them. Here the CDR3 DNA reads TGTGCCAGCAGCTTACAGGGAGCGGGCAATCAGCCCCAGCATTTT. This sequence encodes CASSLQGAGNQPQHF.

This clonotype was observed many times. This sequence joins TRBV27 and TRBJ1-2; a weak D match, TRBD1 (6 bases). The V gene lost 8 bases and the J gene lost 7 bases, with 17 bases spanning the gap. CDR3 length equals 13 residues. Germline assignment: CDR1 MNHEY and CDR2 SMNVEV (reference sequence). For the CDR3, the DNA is TGTGCCAGCCATCCCACAGGGAGGAGTGGCTACACCTTC. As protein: CASHPTGRSGYTF.

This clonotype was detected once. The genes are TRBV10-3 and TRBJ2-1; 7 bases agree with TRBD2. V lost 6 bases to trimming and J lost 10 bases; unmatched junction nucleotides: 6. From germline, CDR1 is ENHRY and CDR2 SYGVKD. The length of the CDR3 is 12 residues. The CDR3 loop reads CAIRIPGGEQFF. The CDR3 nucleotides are TGTGCCATCAGGATCCCCGGGGGGGAGCAGTTCTTC.

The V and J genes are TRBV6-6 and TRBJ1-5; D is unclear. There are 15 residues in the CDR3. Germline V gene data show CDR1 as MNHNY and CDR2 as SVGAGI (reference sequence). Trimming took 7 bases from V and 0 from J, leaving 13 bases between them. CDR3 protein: CASKGRAHSNQPQHF. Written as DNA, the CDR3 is TGTGCCAGCAAGGGCCGTGCTCATAGCAATCAGCCCCAGCATTTT.

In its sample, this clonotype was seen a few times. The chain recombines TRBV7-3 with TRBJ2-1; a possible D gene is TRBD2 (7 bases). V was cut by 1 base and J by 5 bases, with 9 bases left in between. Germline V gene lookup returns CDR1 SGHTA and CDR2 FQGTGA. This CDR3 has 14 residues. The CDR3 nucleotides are TGTGCCAGCAGCTTAAGCGGGGGCAACAATGAGCAGTTCTTC. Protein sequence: CASSLSGGNNEQFF.

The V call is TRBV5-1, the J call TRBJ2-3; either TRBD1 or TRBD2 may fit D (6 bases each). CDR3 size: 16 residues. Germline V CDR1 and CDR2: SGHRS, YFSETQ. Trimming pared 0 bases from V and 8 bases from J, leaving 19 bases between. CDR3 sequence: CASSLAAQGLGGTQYF. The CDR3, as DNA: TGCGCCAGCAGCTTGGCCGCACAGGGACTGGGAGGTACGCAGTATTTT. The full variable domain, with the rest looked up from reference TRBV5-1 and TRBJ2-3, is KAGVTQTPRYLIKTRGQQVTLSCSPISGHRSVSWYQQTPGQGLQFLFEYFSETQRNKGNFPGRFSGRQFSNSRSEMNVSTLELGDSALYLCASSLAAQGLGGTQYFGPGTRLTVL.

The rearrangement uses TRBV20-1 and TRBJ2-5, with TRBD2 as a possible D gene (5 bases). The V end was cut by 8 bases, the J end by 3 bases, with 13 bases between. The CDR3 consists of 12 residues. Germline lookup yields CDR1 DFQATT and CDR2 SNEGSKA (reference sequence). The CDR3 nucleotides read TGCAGTCCGTTAGCGCGAAAAGAGACCCAGTACTTC. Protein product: CSPLARKETQYF.